This T cell receptor (beta chain) was sequenced during a study of T cells in Graves' hyperthyroidism and ophthalmopathy. On the study more broadly: Peripheral blood was collected at initial diagnosis, before any treatment.

CDR3 size: 16 residues. V was pared by 1 base and J by 12 bases, with 10 bases of the junction left unmatched. Germline values: CDR1 SGHTS, CDR2 YDEGEE. Concerning this clonotype: Its antigen is as yet unknown.

Thyroid ultrasound, orbital computed tomography, clinical symptoms, and serum thyroxine and TRAb underpinned diagnoses. Study results and caveats: A model of 13 V-J pairs discriminated ophthalmopathy from stable hyperthyroidism.

Template material for amplifying TCR beta CDR3 regions consisted of RNA transcripts. HTBI primers drove first-round RT-PCR of the TCR CDR3. MiXCR was run by TCRdb on the multiplex PCR reads, yielding one entry per CDR3 protein. The sample lists 640,000 or so distinct CDR3 sequences, 14% seen once, with around 7% in the top ten. This receptor was identified in a woman aged 18-29 years with Graves' ophthalmopathy. The sequencing input was blood. The V and J genes are TRBV5-8 and TRBJ2-3; 14 bases map to TRBD2. The CDR3 coding sequence is TGTGCCAGCAGCTTGCCCCGCACCGGGACTAGCGGGAGTCAGTATTTT. It specifies CASSLPRTGTSGSQYF. Based on the CDR3 plus reference TRBV5-8 and TRBJ2-3, the full variable domain is EAGVTQSPTHLIKTRGQQATLRCSPISGHTSVYWYQQALGLGLQFLLWYDEGEERNRGNFPPRFSGRQFPNYSSELNVNALELEDSALYLCASSLPRTGTSGSQYFGPGTRLTVL.